The 2 T cell receptor beta chains in this list originate from one sample, sequenced in a study of shared clonotypes between healthy human individuals. CD8 cells regarded as naive lacked CD45RO, were positively chosen for CCR7, and omitted terminally differentiated effector memory CD45RA+ cells. This table comes from immunoSEQ multiplex PCR, and its TCRdb copy is limited to in-frame clones, with some not included. The sample shows about 680,000 clones, about 92% of them seen only once. Sequencing input: naive CD8+ T cells sorted from blood. The source of these receptors is a young man in good health.

The chain is built from TRBV7-2 and TRBJ2-3; TRBD2 matches 7 bases. The germline gives CDR1 SGHTA, CDR2 FQGNSA. With V trimmed by 5 bases and J by 0 bases, 2 bases remained unmatched. CDR3 length: 14 residues. The CDR3 coding sequence is TGTGCCAGCAGCCAACTAGCGAGCACAGATACGCAGTATTTT. The encoded protein is CASSQLASTDTQYF.

Notes on this clone: This specimen includes other DNA sequences encoding the same CDR3. This chain links TRBV7-9 with TRBJ2-7; no reliable D call. The CDR3 has 11 residues. V lost 5 bases and J lost 3, with 5 bases in between. From germline, CDR1 is SEHNR and CDR2 FQNEAQ (reference sequence). CDR3 bases: TGTGCCAGCAGCCCAGACTACGAGCAGTACTTC. It codes for CASSPDYEQYF.